This is a list of T cell receptor beta chains from one sample in a study of T cells expressing NK-cell markers. Using the 5' RACE reads, TCRdb records one entry per CDR3 protein without DNA. This sample lists 200,000 to 300,000 distinct CDR3 sequences; its ten largest clones have around 0.42%. Sequencing used blood T cells: a sorted CD56 or NKG2C T cell subset, CD4+ or CD8+ T cells, or bulk PBMC T cells (not recorded which). The receptors were gathered from a man younger than 30 in good health. The CDR3 runs from the conserved cysteine through the conserved F or W. Each record gives: V gene, J gene, CDR3 protein.

V: TRBV2; J: TRBJ2-7; CDR3: CASLTGVEQYF
V: TRBV20-1; J: TRBJ2-7; CDR3: CSARDLGGGAYEQYF
V: TRBV12-3/TRBV12-4; J: TRBJ2-3; CDR3: CASSLSGDTQYF
V: TRBV12-3/TRBV12-4; J: TRBJ1-2; CDR3: CASSTSLYGYTF
V: TRBV6-2/TRBV6-3; J: TRBJ2-7; CDR3: CASSYLAGGYEQYF
V: TRBV5-4; J: TRBJ2-4; CDR3: CASSTTGGEWENIQYF
V: TRBV20-1; J: TRBJ2-7; CDR3: CSARDNPGTEKYF
V: TRBV24-1; J: TRBJ2-1; CDR3: CATSVAGGPREQFF
V: TRBV11-2; J: TRBJ2-5; CDR3: CASSPGRLAAPQETQYF
V: TRBV7-2; J: TRBJ1-2; CDR3: CASILDAALNYGYTF
V: TRBV20-1; J: TRBJ1-2; CDR3: CSARRRQGNGYTF
V: TRBV20-1; J: TRBJ2-5; CDR3: CSATPLGSYQETQYF
V: TRBV7-2; J: TRBJ2-5; CDR3: CASSSSIGPNGGSQYF
V: TRBV5-1; J: TRBJ2-2; CDR3: CASSINTGAGTGELFF
V: TRBV4-3; J: TRBJ2-2; CDR3: CASSPRPSPGGGELFF
V: TRBV24-1; J: TRBJ2-3; CDR3: CATSDFGGTTDTQYF
V: TRBV5-1; J: TRBJ2-7; CDR3: CASSSGDRRHYEQYF
V: TRBV12-3/TRBV12-4; J: TRBJ1-5; CDR3: CASSRQGALSNQPQHF
V: TRBV12-3/TRBV12-4; J: TRBJ1-1; CDR3: CASRQGLSTEAFF
V: TRBV20-1; J: TRBJ2-6; CDR3: CSAQDRTVSGANVLTF